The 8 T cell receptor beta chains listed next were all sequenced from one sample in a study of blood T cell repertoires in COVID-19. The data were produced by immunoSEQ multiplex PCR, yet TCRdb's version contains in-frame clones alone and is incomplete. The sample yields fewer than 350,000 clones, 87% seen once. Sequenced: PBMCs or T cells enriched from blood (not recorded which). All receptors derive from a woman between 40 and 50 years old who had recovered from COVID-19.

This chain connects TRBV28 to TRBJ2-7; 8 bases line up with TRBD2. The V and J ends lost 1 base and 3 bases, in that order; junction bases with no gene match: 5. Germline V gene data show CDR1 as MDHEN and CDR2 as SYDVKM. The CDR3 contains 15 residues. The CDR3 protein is CASSLFGGGHYEQYF. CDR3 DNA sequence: TGTGCCAGCAGTTTATTCGGGGGGGGCCACTACGAGCAGTACTTC.

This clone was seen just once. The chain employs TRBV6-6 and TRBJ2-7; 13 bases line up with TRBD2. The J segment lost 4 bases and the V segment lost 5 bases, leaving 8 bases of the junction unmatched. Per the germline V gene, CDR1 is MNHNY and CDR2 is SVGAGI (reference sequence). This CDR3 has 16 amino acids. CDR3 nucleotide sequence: TGTGCCAGCAGTCCCGGACTAGCGGGAGCCGGATACGAGCAGTACTTC. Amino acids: CASSPGLAGAGYEQYF.

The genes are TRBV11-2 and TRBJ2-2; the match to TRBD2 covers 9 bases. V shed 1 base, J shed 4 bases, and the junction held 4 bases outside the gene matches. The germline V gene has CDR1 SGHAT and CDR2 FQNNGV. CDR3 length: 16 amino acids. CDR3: CASSLVREGFTGELFF. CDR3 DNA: TGTGCCAGCAGCTTAGTGCGGGAGGGATTCACCGGGGAGCTGTTTTTT. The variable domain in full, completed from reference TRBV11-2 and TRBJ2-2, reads EAGVAQSPRYKIIEKRQSVAFWCNPISGHATLYWYQQILGQGPKLLIQFQNNGVVDDSQLPKDRFSAERLKGVDSTLKIQPAKLEDSAVYLCASSLVREGFTGELFFGEGSRLTVL.

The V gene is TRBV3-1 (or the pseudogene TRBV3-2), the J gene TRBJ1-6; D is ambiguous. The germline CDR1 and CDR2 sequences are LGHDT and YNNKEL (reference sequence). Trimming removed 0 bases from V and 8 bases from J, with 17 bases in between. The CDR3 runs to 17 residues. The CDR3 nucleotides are TGTGCCAGCAGCCAAGAGAGGGAGCACGGTGCCGATTCACCCCTCCACTTT. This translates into CASSQEREHGADSPLHF.

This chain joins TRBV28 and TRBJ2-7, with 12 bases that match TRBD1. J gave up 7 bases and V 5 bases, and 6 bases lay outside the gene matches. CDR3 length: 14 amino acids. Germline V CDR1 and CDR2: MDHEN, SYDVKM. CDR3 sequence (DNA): TGTGCCAGCAGTATAGGGACAGGGGGCCGGGAGCAGTACTTC. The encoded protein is CASSIGTGGREQYF.

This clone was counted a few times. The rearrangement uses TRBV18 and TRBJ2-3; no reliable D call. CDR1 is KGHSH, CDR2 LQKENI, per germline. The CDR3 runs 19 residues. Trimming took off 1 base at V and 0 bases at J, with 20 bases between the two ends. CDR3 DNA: TGTGCCAGCTCACCACTCTCAGCGAGAGGATTCACTAGCACAGATACGCAGTATTTT. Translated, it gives CASSPLSARGFTSTDTQYF.

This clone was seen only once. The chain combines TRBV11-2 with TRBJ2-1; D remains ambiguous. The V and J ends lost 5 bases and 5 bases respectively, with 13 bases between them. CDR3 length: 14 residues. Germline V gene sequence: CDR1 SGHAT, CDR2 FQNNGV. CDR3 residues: CASSPTVPHNEQFF. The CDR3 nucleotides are TGTGCCAGCAGCCCGACTGTCCCCCACAATGAGCAGTTCTTC.

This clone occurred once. The CDR3 DNA reads TGTGCCATCAGTGAGTCGACAGGGGGTAATGGCTACACCTTC. Residues: CAISESTGGNGYTF. The genes are TRBV10-3 and TRBJ1-2; 9 nucleotides line up with TRBD1. This CDR3 has 14 residues. V lost 0 bases and J lost 6; bases outside the gene matches: 2. CDR1 and CDR2 from the germline V gene are ENHRY and SYGVKD.